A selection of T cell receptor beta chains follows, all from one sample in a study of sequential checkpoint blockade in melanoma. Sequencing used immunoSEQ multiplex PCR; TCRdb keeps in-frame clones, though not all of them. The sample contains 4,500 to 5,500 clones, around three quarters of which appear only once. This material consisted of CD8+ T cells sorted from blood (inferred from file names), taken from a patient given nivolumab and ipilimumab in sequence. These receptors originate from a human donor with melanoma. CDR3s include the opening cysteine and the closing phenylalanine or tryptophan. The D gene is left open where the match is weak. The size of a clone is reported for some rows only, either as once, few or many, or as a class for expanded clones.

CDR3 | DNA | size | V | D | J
CASSSTGGDQETQYF | TGTGCCAGCAGTTCCACAGGGGGCGACCAAGAGACCCAGTACTTC | NA | TRBV6-5 | TRBD1 | TRBJ2-5
CASSIRGQPYEQYF | TGTGCCAGTAGTATACGAGGACAACCCTACGAGCAGTACTTC | few | TRBV19 | NA | TRBJ2-7
CASSMAGGQGAYEQYF | TGTGCCAGTAGTATGGCTGGAGGCCAAGGAGCCTACGAGCAGTACTTC | hyperexpanded | TRBV19 | NA | TRBJ2-7
CASSLGSNQETQYF | TGTGCCAGCAGCTTAGGCAGTAACCAAGAGACCCAGTACTTC | NA | TRBV7-9 | NA | TRBJ2-5
CASTSRTGGSPNTGELFF | TGCGCCAGCACTTCTCGGACAGGGGGCTCTCCGAACACCGGGGAGCTGTTTTTT | NA | TRBV10-2 | TRBD1 | TRBJ2-2
CAREGTDDYEQYF | TGTGCCAGAGAGGGGACAGACGACTACGAGCAGTACTTC | NA | TRBV2 | TRBD1 | TRBJ2-7
CASSAGTGARETQYF | TGTGCCAGCAGCGCAGGGACAGGGGCTCGAGAGACCCAGTACTTC | once | TRBV9 | TRBD1 | TRBJ2-5
CASSDRGFLNTEAFF | TGTGCCAGTAGTGACAGGGGGTTTTTGAACACTGAAGCTTTCTTT | NA | TRBV19 | TRBD1 | TRBJ1-1
CASGQAGDYGYTF | TGTGCCAGCGGGCAAGCAGGGGACTATGGCTACACCTTC | NA | TRBV5-4 | NA | TRBJ1-2
CASSQEFSGEEQYF | TGCGCCAGCAGCCAAGAATTTAGCGGGGAAGAGCAGTACTTC | NA | TRBV4-1 | TRBD2 | TRBJ2-7
CASSLRDRDGYEQYF | TGTGCCAGCAGTTTAAGGGACAGGGACGGCTACGAGCAGTACTTC | NA | TRBV28 | TRBD1 | TRBJ2-7
CASSHLSSVNYEQYF | TGCGCCAGCAGCCATTTATCTAGCGTCAACTACGAGCAGTACTTC | few | TRBV4-1 | NA | TRBJ2-7
CASSMGLVTDTQYF | TGTGCCAGTAGTATGGGGCTAGTAACAGATACGCAGTATTTT | NA | TRBV19 | NA | TRBJ2-3
CASSDIMAETQYF | TGTGCCAGCAGTGATATAATGGCAGAGACCCAGTACTTC | NA | TRBV28 | NA | TRBJ2-5
CATRTMDRGGVRTEAFF | TGTGCCACCAGGACTATGGACAGGGGAGGGGTAAGAACTGAAGCTTTCTTC | NA | TRBV15 | TRBD1 | TRBJ1-1
CASSPPWADYGYTF | TGTGCCAGCAGCCCCCCCTGGGCAGACTATGGCTACACCTTC | medium-sized | TRBV7-9 | NA | TRBJ1-2
CASTWDIRETQYF | TGTGCCAGCACTTGGGACATCCGTGAGACCCAGTACTTC | NA | TRBV6-5 | NA | TRBJ2-5
CASSPGTSPGDTQYF | TGTGCCAGCAGCCCTGGGACTAGTCCCGGGGATACGCAGTATTTT | once | TRBV5-5 | TRBD2 | TRBJ2-3
CASSERTGGGDEQFF | TGTGCCAGCAGCGAAAGGACAGGTGGCGGGGATGAGCAGTTCTTC | few | TRBV2 | NA | TRBJ2-1
CASSPTGAELGYTF | TGTGCCAGCAGCCCGACAGGGGCCGAACTAGGCTACACCTTC | NA | TRBV6-5 | TRBD1 | TRBJ1-2
CASSAGQGSRAYEQYF | TGCGCCAGCAGCGCGGGACAGGGATCTAGGGCCTACGAGCAGTACTTC | large | TRBV5-1 | TRBD1 | TRBJ2-7
CASSLVALQANTGELFF | TGTGCCAGCAGCTTAGTCGCCTTGCAGGCTAACACCGGGGAGCTGTTTTTT | NA | TRBV7-8 | NA | TRBJ2-2
CASSSRADTGKTNEKLFF | TGCGCCAGCAGCTCGCGGGCAGACACAGGGAAGACTAATGAAAAACTGTTTTTT | NA | TRBV5-1 | NA | TRBJ1-4
CASSIETDRRSYGYTF | TGTGCCAGTAGTATAGAAACGGACAGGCGAAGCTATGGCTACACCTTC | NA | TRBV19 | TRBD1 | TRBJ1-2
CAWSVELAPRNGELFF | TGTGCCTGGAGTGTGGAACTAGCGCCCAGAAACGGGGAGCTGTTTTTT | NA | TRBV30 | TRBD2 | TRBJ2-2
CASGLGGRGISPLHF | TGTGCCAGCGGACTGGGAGGTAGAGGGATTTCACCCCTCCACTTT | NA | TRBV2 | NA | TRBJ1-6
CASSVEGWEAGENEQFF | TGTGCCAGCAGCGTAGAGGGCTGGGAGGCGGGAGAAAATGAGCAGTTCTTC | NA | TRBV9 | TRBD2 | TRBJ2-1
CASRAGALGYTF | TGTGCCAGTAGGGCAGGGGCGCTAGGCTACACCTTC | NA | TRBV19 | NA | TRBJ1-2
CSVGAQNRETQYF | TGCAGCGTTGGGGCCCAAAACAGGGAGACCCAGTACTTC | NA | TRBV29-1 | NA | TRBJ2-5
CASSLDVFRQNLYSPLHF | TGTGCCAGCAGCTTAGACGTTTTCAGGCAAAACCTTTATTCACCCCTCCACTTT | medium-sized | TRBV7-2 | NA | TRBJ1-6
CASGLDGGYNEQFF | TGTGCTAGTGGTTTGGATGGGGGGTACAATGAGCAGTTCTTC | NA | TRBV12-5 | NA | TRBJ2-1
CASSPRAGGVRTGELFF | TGTGCCAGCAGCCCGAGGGCGGGGGGAGTGAGGACCGGGGAGCTGTTTTTT | NA | TRBV9 | TRBD2 | TRBJ2-2
CASSQDPSEAYYGYTF | TGTGCCAGCAGCCAAGATCCGAGTGAGGCCTACTATGGCTACACCTTC | NA | TRBV14 | NA | TRBJ1-2
CASSFTTGPNGELFF | TGTGCCAGCAGCTTTACCACAGGGCCGAACGGGGAGCTGTTTTTT | NA | TRBV7-6 | NA | TRBJ2-2
CASSPGAGWNQPQHF | TGTGCCAGCAGTCCTGGCGCAGGGTGGAATCAGCCCCAGCATTTT | NA | TRBV27 | NA | TRBJ1-5
CASSFWGGAYEQYF | TGTGCCAGCAGTTTCTGGGGGGGGGCCTACGAGCAGTACTTC | NA | TRBV27 | TRBD2 | TRBJ2-7
CASSQDMGASQPQHF | TGCGCCAGCAGCCAAGATATGGGGGCAAGCCAGCCCCAGCATTTT | NA | TRBV4-1 | NA | TRBJ1-5
CASSSLGLAVKQETQYF | TGTGCCAGCAGCTCCCTGGGACTAGCGGTTAAACAAGAGACCCAGTACTTC | NA | TRBV7-9 | TRBD2 | TRBJ2-5
CASSPGLAGGRDYNEQFF | TGTGCCAGCAGTCCGGGACTAGCGGGGGGGCGGGACTACAATGAGCAGTTCTTC | NA | TRBV27 | TRBD2 | TRBJ2-1
CASSQENRFGEPQHF | TGTGCCAGCAGCCAAGAAAACCGGTTCGGAGAGCCCCAGCATTTT | NA | TRBV4-2 | NA | TRBJ1-5
CASSESALGTTLGYGYTF | TGTGCCAGCAGTGAAAGCGCCTTAGGGACAACCTTAGGCTATGGCTACACCTTC | NA | TRBV2 | NA | TRBJ1-2
CASSLGRTEAFF | TGTGCCAGCAGCTTGGGGCGCACTGAAGCTTTCTTT | once | TRBV7-9 | NA | TRBJ1-1
CASSPGRFTRKIYGYTF | TGTGCCAGCAGCCCCGGTCGGTTTACCCGAAAGATCTATGGCTACACCTTC | NA | TRBV7-8 | NA | TRBJ1-2
CASSLWTSEYSYEQYF | TGTGCCAGCAGTTTATGGACTTCCGAATACTCCTACGAGCAGTACTTC | NA | TRBV28 | NA | TRBJ2-7
CASSPIGSSYNEQFF | TGTGCCAGCAGCCCCATAGGGAGCTCCTACAATGAGCAGTTCTTC | NA | TRBV14 | NA | TRBJ2-1
CASTYGQGYNSPLHF | TGTGCCAGCACCTACGGACAGGGCTATAATTCACCCCTCCACTTT | once | TRBV7-9 | TRBD1 | TRBJ1-6
CAIRQPGQGSHGYTF | TGTGCCATCAGGCAACCGGGACAGGGGTCGCATGGCTACACCTTC | once | TRBV10-3 | TRBD1 | TRBJ1-2
CASSQDRPGNEEAFF | TGCGCCAGCAGCCAAGATCGCCCGGGTAACGAGGAAGCTTTCTTT | NA | TRBV7-3 | NA | TRBJ1-1
CASNRQYEQYF | TGTGCCAGCAACAGGCAATACGAGCAGTACTTC | NA | TRBV2 | NA | TRBJ2-7
CASSLAPRGGLAGAQETQYF | TGTGCCAGCAGCTTAGCCCCTCGGGGGGGACTAGCGGGGGCCCAAGAGACCCAGTACTTC | NA | TRBV7-2 | TRBD2 | TRBJ2-5
CASSESLGQGVRELFF | TGTGCCAGCAGTGAATCGTTGGGGCAGGGTGTTCGAGAACTGTTTTTT | NA | TRBV2 | NA | TRBJ1-4
CAGGPGLASNTGELFF | TGTGCCGGGGGACCGGGACTAGCCTCGAACACCGGGGAGCTGTTTTTT | NA | TRBV4-2 | TRBD2 | TRBJ2-2
CASSLRDRGPINEQFF | TGTGCCAGCAGCCTCCGGGACAGGGGGCCGATAAATGAGCAGTTCTTC | NA | TRBV5-8 | TRBD1 | TRBJ2-1
CASSANYRSEAFF | TGTGCCAGCAGCGCAAACTACAGGAGCGAAGCTTTCTTT | NA | TRBV9 | NA | TRBJ1-1
CASRLGLAGGGELFF | TGTGCCAGCAGATTGGGACTAGCGGGAGGCGGGGAGCTGTTTTTT | NA | TRBV7-9 | TRBD2 | TRBJ2-2